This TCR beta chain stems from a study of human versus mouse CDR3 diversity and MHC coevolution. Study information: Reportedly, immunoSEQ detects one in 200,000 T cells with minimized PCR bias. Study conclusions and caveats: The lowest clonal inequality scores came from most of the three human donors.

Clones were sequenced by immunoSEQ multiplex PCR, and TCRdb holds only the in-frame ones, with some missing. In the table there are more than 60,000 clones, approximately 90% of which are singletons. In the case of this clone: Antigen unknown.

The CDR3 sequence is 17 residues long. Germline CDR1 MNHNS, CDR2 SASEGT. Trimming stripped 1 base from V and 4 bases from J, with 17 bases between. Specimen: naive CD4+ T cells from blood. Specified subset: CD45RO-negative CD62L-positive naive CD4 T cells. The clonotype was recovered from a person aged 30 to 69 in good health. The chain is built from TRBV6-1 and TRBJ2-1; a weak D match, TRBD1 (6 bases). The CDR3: CASSEVLATGFYNEQFF. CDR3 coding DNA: TGTGCCAGCAGTGAAGTTCTCGCTACAGGGTTTTACAATGAGCAGTTCTTC.